This T cell receptor beta chain was identified in a study of CD8 T cells in ankylosing spondylitis. V lost 3 bases and J lost 2; bases outside the gene matches: 11. The germline V gene encodes CDR1 GTSNPN and CDR2 SVGIG (reference sequence). The CDR3 is made up of 19 amino acids. In TCRdb, the 5' RACE reads were re-called with MiXCR into one record per CDR3 protein. The sample shows tens of thousands of distinct CDR3 sequences, around 30% of them seen only once. Sequencing used blood, either unsorted or a sorted T cell fraction (not recorded which). The rearrangement joins TRBV30 to TRBJ2-3, with TRBD2 matching 16 bases. The clonotype originates from a male donor with ankylosing spondylitis or in good health (not recorded which). CDR3 nucleotides: TGTGCCTGGAGAAGATTTATGGGACTAGCGGGAGGGACCACAGATACGCAGTATTTT. Translation: CAWRRFMGLAGGTTDTQYF.